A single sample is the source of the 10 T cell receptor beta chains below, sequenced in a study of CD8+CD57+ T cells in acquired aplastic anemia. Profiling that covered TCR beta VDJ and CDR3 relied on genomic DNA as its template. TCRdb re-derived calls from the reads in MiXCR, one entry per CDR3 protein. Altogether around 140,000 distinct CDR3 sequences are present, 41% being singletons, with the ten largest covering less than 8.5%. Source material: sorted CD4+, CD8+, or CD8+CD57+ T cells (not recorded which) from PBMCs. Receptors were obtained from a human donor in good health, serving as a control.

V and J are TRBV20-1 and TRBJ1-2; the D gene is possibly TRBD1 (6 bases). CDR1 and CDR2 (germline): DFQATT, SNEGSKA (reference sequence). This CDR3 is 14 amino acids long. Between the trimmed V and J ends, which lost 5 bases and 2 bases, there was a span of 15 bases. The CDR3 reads CSASVTRGNYGYTF. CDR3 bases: TGCAGTGCTTCAGTAACCAGGGGAAACTATGGCTACACCTTC.

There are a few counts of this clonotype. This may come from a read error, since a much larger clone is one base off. The CDR3 loop reads CASSPFSSGNAIYF. CDR3 coding DNA: TGTGCCAGCAGCCCCTTTTCTAGTGGGAACGCCATATATTTT. This chain uses TRBV7-2 with TRBJ1-3; D unresolved. Germline-derived CDR1 and CDR2 are SGHTA and FQGNSA. The CDR3 loop spans 14 amino acids. V lost 5 bases and J 11 bases, leaving 19 bases between the germline ends.

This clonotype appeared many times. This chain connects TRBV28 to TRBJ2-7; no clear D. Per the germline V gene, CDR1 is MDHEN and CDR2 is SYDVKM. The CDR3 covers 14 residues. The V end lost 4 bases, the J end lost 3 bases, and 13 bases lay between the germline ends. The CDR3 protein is CASSSQSPIYEQYF. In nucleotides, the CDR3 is TGTGCCAGCAGTTCCCAAAGTCCGATCTACGAGCAGTACTTC.

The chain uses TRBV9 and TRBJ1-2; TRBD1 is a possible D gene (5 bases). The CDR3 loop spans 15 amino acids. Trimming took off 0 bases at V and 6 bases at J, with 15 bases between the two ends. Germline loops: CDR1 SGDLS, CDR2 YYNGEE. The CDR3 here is CASSVEAGTGHGYTF. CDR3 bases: TGTGCCAGCAGCGTAGAGGCAGGGACGGGCCATGGCTACACCTTC.

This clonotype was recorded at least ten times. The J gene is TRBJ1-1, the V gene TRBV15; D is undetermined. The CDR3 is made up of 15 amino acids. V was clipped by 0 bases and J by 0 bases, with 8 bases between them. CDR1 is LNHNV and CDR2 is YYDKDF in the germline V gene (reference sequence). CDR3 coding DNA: TGTGCCACCAGCAGAGATAAGGGAATGAACACTGAAGCTTTCTTT. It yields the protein CATSRDKGMNTEAFF.

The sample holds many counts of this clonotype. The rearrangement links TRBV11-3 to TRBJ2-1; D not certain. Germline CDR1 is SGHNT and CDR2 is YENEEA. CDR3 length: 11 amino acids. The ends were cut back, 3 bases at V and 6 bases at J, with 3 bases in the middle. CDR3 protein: CASSFSNEQFF. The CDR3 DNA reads TGTGCCAGCAGCTTTAGCAATGAGCAGTTCTTC. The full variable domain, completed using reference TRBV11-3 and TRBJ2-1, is EAGVVQSPRYKIIEKKQPVAFWCNPISGHNTLYWYLQNLGQGPELLIRYENEEAVDDSQLPKDRFSAERLKGVDSTLKIQPAELGDSAVYLCASSFSNEQFFGPGTRLTVL.

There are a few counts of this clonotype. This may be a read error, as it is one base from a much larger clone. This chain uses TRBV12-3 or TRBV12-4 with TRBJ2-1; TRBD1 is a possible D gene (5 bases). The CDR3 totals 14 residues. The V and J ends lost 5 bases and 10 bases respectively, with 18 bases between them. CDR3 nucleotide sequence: TGTGCCAGCAGTCCGCACCCTCAGGGCTACGAGCAGTTCTTC. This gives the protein CASSPHPQGYEQFF.

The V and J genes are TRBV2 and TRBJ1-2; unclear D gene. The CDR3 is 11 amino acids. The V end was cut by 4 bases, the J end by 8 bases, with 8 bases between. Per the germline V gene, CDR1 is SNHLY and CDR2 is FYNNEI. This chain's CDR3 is CASSVGSGYTF. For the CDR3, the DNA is TGTGCCAGCAGTGTTGGGAGCGGCTACACCTTC.

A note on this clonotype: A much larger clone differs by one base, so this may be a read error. CDR3 region: CASSSGQQMNTEAFF. The CDR3 coding sequence is TGTGCCAGCAGCTCAGGACAGCAAATGAACACTGAAGCTTTCTTT. V gene TRBV11-2 combines with J gene TRBJ1-1; tentative D call: TRBD1 (6 bases). The CDR3 runs 15 residues. Germline V gives CDR1 SGHAT, CDR2 FQNNGV. The V and J ends lost 4 bases and 0 bases respectively, with 12 bases between them.

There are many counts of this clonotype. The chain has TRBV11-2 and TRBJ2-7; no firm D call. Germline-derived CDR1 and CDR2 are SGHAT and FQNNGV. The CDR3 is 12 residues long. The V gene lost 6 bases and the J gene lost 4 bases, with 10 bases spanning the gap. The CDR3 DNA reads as TGTGCCAGCAGAGACCTAGATTACGAGCAGTACTTC. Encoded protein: CASRDLDYEQYF.